One sample yielded the 22 T cell receptor beta chains listed below, sequenced in a study of response to subunit inactivated influenza vaccine (dated by TCRdb to between 2017 and 2018). The library was generated by RT-PCR. Sequencing was performed on an Illumina HiSeq 2500. TCRdb's own reprocessing of the public reads used fastp at Q25 and MiXCR and kept productive beta chains. Entries that share a CDR3 protein sequence are merged under the most common genes and DNA. This sample has 150,000 or so distinct CDR3 sequences in its table, and about 10% of those were observed once. The ten largest account for about a third of the sample. The sample consisted of CD8+ T cells sorted from PBMCs, taken around 25 months after vaccination. The receptor set was obtained from a man between 45 and 75 years old who received an inactivated influenza vaccine. Donor details come from another sample of the same person, matched by shared clones.

The table lists this clonotype with a few counts. The chain links TRBV4-2 to TRBJ1-1; 9 nucleotides agree with TRBD1. V was clipped by 4 bases and J by 4 bases; unmatched bases: 4. Germline assignment: CDR1 LGHNA and CDR2 YNFKEQ. The CDR3 runs 14 residues. CDR3 amino acids: CASSRADRGTEAFF. The CDR3 coding sequence is TGTGCCAGCAGCCGCGCGGACAGGGGCACTGAAGCTTTCTTT.

This chain uses TRBV7-9 with TRBJ2-7, with 13 nucleotides matching TRBD2. This CDR3 has 14 residues. With V trimmed by 8 bases and J by 5 bases, 6 bases remained unmatched. Germline lookup yields CDR1 SEHNR and CDR2 FQNEAQ (reference sequence). The CDR3 bases are TGTGCCAGCGGGTGGGGGACTAGCGGGGACGAGCAGTACTTC. Residues: CASGWGTSGDEQYF.

The chain recombines TRBV29-1 with TRBJ1-3; D might be TRBD1 (5 bases). The CDR3 extends over 11 amino acids. Germline V CDR1 and CDR2: SQVTM, ANQGSEA. The germline V and J ends were trimmed by 7 bases and 2 bases, with 6 bases remaining between them. CDR3 DNA sequence: TGCAGCGCAGGGACTGGAAACACCATATATTTT. This gives the protein CSAGTGNTIYF.

V and J are TRBV7-6 and TRBJ1-1, with 7 nucleotides matching TRBD1. CDR1 is SGHVS, CDR2 FNYEAQ, per germline. V lost 5 bases to trimming and J lost 3 bases; unmatched junction nucleotides: 9. The length of the CDR3 is 15 residues. The chain's CDR3 is CASSGQAGGDTEAFF. The CDR3 nucleotides read TGTGCCAGCAGCGGACAGGCCGGCGGGGACACTGAAGCTTTCTTT.

In its sample, this clonotype was seen a few times. The chain couples TRBV7-8 to TRBJ2-2, with 7 positions matching TRBD2. The CDR3 runs 13 residues. The junction had 8 bases not matched to a gene; V was cut back by 11 bases and J by 5 bases. CDR1 is SGHVS and CDR2 is FQNEAQ in the germline V gene. In DNA, the CDR3 is TGTGCCGGGGGGGAGTCGAGGACCGGGGAGCTGTTTTTT. The encoded protein is CAGGESRTGELFF.

This clonotype was observed a few times. The chain is built from TRBV19 and TRBJ2-5, with TRBD2 identical over 8 bases. CDR3 length equals 13 residues. V was clipped by 5 bases and J by 5 bases; unmatched bases: 4. CDR1 LNHDA and CDR2 SQIVND come from the germline V gene (reference sequence). CDR3: CASSWASGETQYF. DNA for the CDR3: TGTGCCAGTAGTTGGGCTAGCGGGGAGACCCAGTACTTC.

V usage is TRBV20-1 and J usage is TRBJ1-1; D is possibly TRBD1 (6 bases). This CDR3 has 13 amino acids. The V and J ends lost 2 bases and 7 bases respectively, with 14 bases between them. CDR1 and CDR2 from the germline V gene are DFQATT and SNEGSKA (reference sequence). The CDR3 sequence is CSARNREAGEAFF. The CDR3 bases are TGCAGTGCTAGAAACAGGGAGGCGGGTGAAGCTTTCTTT.

This clonotype was recorded at least ten times. The J gene is TRBJ2-3, the V gene TRBV20-1; 10 nucleotides align to TRBD2. Trimming cost V 0 bases and J 0 bases; bases outside gene matches: 12. Germline V gene lookup returns CDR1 DFQATT and CDR2 SNEGSKA (reference sequence). The CDR3 length is 19 residues. The CDR3 DNA reads as TGCAGTGCTAGAGATGTCTTACTAGCGGGAAACCCTAGCACAGATACGCAGTATTTT. Residues: CSARDVLLAGNPSTDTQYF.

This clonotype was seen ten or more times. The V gene is TRBV20-1, the J gene TRBJ2-5; D is uncertain. Trimming stripped 1 base from V and 7 bases from J, with 13 bases between. Germline loops: CDR1 DFQATT, CDR2 SNEGSKA (reference sequence). CDR3 length: 13 residues. The CDR3, as DNA: TGCAGTGCTAGAGGCCGGGCCCTCGCGACCCAGTACTTC. Translating gives CSARGRALATQYF.

This clonotype was seen more than once but under ten times. The chain combines TRBV5-6 with TRBJ2-3, with TRBD1 matching 8 bases. The ends lost 2 bases at V and 1 base at J; junction bases unmatched: 3. The CDR3 is made up of 15 amino acids. Looked up from germline, CDR1 is SGHDT and CDR2 is YYEEEE. The CDR3: CASSFPGQGTDTQYF. The CDR3 nucleotides are TGTGCCAGCAGCTTCCCGGGACAGGGCACAGATACGCAGTATTTT.

The table lists this clonotype with a few counts. The chain's CDR3 is CASSPMTSETYEQYF. The CDR3 DNA reads TGTGCCAGCAGTCCCATGACTAGCGAAACCTACGAGCAGTACTTC. The rearrangement uses TRBV27 and TRBJ2-7; 8 bases map to TRBD2. The V segment lost 5 bases and the J segment 2 bases; nucleotides outside the gene matches: 8. The germline CDR1 and CDR2 sequences are MNHEY and SMNVEV (reference sequence). The CDR3 contains 15 residues.

This clonotype turned up a few times. V gene TRBV29-1 combines with J gene TRBJ2-5; 7 nucleotides match TRBD2. V trimming: 4 bases; J trimming: 5 bases; junction bases outside the gene matches: 7. Germline V gives CDR1 SQVTM, CDR2 ANQGSEA. The CDR3 is 13 amino acids. CDR3 region: CSVVGGAGETQYF. Here the CDR3 DNA reads TGCAGCGTTGTGGGGGGAGCGGGGGAGACCCAGTACTTC.

The chain joins TRBV20-1 to TRBJ1-2; no clear D gene. Trimming stripped 3 bases from V and 0 bases from J, with 26 bases between. This CDR3 has 19 residues. Per the germline V gene, CDR1 is DFQATT and CDR2 is SNEGSKA (reference sequence). The CDR3 bases are TGCAGTGCTAGCTATATCCCCGCAGCCAAGGTTGGGGCTAACTATGGCTACACCTTC. This sequence encodes CSASYIPAAKVGANYGYTF.

This sequence joins TRBV20-1 and TRBJ1-6; no reliable D call. The CDR3 totals 15 residues. CDR1 DFQATT and CDR2 SNEGSKA come from the germline V gene (reference sequence). V dropped 6 bases and J dropped 3 bases, with 15 bases sitting between them. CDR3 nucleotides: TGCAGTGCAACACAGTCTTACGGCTATAATTCACCCCTCCACTTT. It yields the protein CSATQSYGYNSPLHF.

This clonotype was recorded a few times. The rearrangement joins TRBV3-1 to TRBJ1-1, with D possibly being TRBD1 (6 bases). CDR1 is LGHDT, CDR2 YNNKEL, per germline (reference sequence). The ends were cut back, 2 bases at V and 2 bases at J, with 18 bases in the middle. The CDR3 has 17 residues. This chain's CDR3 is CASSQWVGRGTNTEAFF. DNA for the CDR3: TGTGCCAGCAGCCAATGGGTGGGGAGGGGGACTAACACTGAAGCTTTCTTT.

The V and J genes are TRBV27 and TRBJ2-1, with D maybe TRBD2 (5 bases). The CDR3 consists of 16 residues. CDR1 and CDR2 from the germline V gene are MNHEY and SMNVEV (reference sequence). Trimming removed 1 base from V and 6 bases from J, with 16 bases in between. CDR3 protein: CASSLLGVQRSNEQFF. DNA for the CDR3: TGTGCCAGCAGTTTATTGGGAGTTCAACGGAGCAATGAGCAGTTCTTC.

This clonotype was observed many times. The genes are TRBV24-1 and TRBJ2-1; no clear D. Germline V CDR1 and CDR2: KGHDR, SFDVKD. Between the trimmed V and J ends, which lost 1 base and 5 bases, there was a span of 14 bases. CDR3 size: 16 residues. The CDR3 region is CATSDLPGSDHNEQFF. The CDR3 nucleotides are TGTGCCACCAGTGATTTACCGGGTTCGGATCACAATGAGCAGTTCTTC.

This clonotype was detected a few times. The genes are TRBV6-1 and TRBJ1-5; maybe TRBD1 (6 bases). The ends were cut back, 2 bases at V and 6 bases at J, with 14 bases in the middle. Germline CDR1 is MNHNS and CDR2 is SASEGT. This CDR3 is 15 amino acids long. The CDR3 bases are TGTGCCAGCAGTGAATCACTGGGGGCGACTCAGCCCCAGCATTTT. It encodes CASSESLGATQPQHF.

This clonotype was seen many times. This chain joins TRBV11-2 and TRBJ2-3, with 7 bases that match TRBD2. The germline CDR1 and CDR2 sequences are SGHAT and FQNNGV. The CDR3 has 14 amino acids. The V gene end was trimmed by 5 bases and the J gene end by 0 bases; junction bases not matched to a gene: 2. The CDR3 reads CASSRDYSTDTQYF. The CDR3 DNA reads TGTGCCAGCAGCCGGGACTACAGCACAGATACGCAGTATTTT.

V and J are TRBV3-1 and TRBJ2-5; 12 nucleotides agree with TRBD2. Germline CDR1 and CDR2: LGHDT and YNNKEL (reference sequence). The CDR3 loop spans 18 amino acids. J lost 7 bases, V lost 0 bases, and 12 bases had no gene match. The CDR3 region is CASSQEPFWTSGIVTQYF. CDR3 DNA sequence: TGTGCCAGCAGCCAAGAGCCTTTTTGGACTAGCGGGATAGTGACCCAGTACTTC.

The chain has TRBV27 and TRBJ2-5; TRBD1 might be the D (6 bases). Trimming took off 4 bases at V and 4 bases at J, with 10 bases between the two ends. CDR3 length: 13 residues. In germline, CDR1 is MNHEY, CDR2 SMNVEV (reference sequence). The CDR3 reads CASSSTGGETQYF. The CDR3 region has the DNA TGTGCCAGCAGTTCGACAGGAGGAGAGACCCAGTACTTC.

There are many counts of this clonotype. The genes are TRBV28 and TRBJ2-5; D unclear. V was clipped by 6 bases and J by 3 bases, with 11 bases between them. CDR1 is MDHEN, CDR2 SYDVKM, per germline. The CDR3 is 13 amino acids. CDR3 coding DNA: TGTGCCAGCAGGATGCTGATGAAAGAGACCCAGTACTTC. Residues: CASRMLMKETQYF.